This T cell receptor (beta chain) was captured by sequencing in a study of blood T cells in healthy people across ages. A second PCR of 7 to 11 cycles used a sample-barcoded 5' primer and a J-beta primer mix. A single record per CDR3 protein comes from TCRdb applying MiXCR to the 5' RACE reads. The table has roughly 1.9 million distinct CDR3 sequences, around 40% seen once; the top ten hold about 21%. Points on this clonotype: Its antigen is unidentified.

Per germline, CDR1 MNHEY and CDR2 SMNVEV (reference sequence). The CDR3 length is 13 residues. V shed 11 bases and J shed 3 bases, with 17 bases lying between them. Overall study results and limits: Naive CD4+ cell counts and diversity both ran higher in long-lived than in aged donors. The recorded TCR beta diversity per million T cells decreased in a roughly linear manner with age.

This clonotype was obtained from a human donor in good health. The sample consisted of blood. This sequence joins TRBV27 and TRBJ2-7, with D maybe TRBD1 (5 bases). The CDR3 loop is CAGQGDGHYEQYF. DNA for the CDR3: TGTGCCGGTCAGGGTGACGGGCACTACGAGCAGTACTTC.